The T cell receptor (beta chain) described here comes from a study of blood T cell repertoires in COVID-19. The CDR3 is 13 residues long. Germline CDR1 reads MGHDK; CDR2 reads SYGVNS. Between the trimmed V and J ends, which lost 3 bases and 7 bases, there was a span of 13 bases. Sequencing was performed with immunoSEQ multiplex PCR; in TCRdb, only in-frame clones are kept and a portion is missing. The sample gives under 65,000 clones, 80% to 95% of which show up once; 15% to 20% is in the top ten. The TCR sequence derives from a man at least 80 years old with acute or convalescent COVID-19. The chain employs TRBV25-1 and TRBJ2-7, with D perhaps matching TRBD1 (8 bases). Input material: peripheral blood. CDR3 nucleotides: TGTGCCAGCAGTGACTACAGGGGGGGGGAGCAGTACTTC. The encoded protein is CASSDYRGGEQYF.